Sequencing of this T cell receptor beta chain was carried out in a study of blood T cell repertoires in COVID-19. About the study: From the United States, Italy and Spain came samples of acute and convalescent COVID-19. The analysed material was cDNA or gDNA that came from T cells, B-cell-depleted T cells, or PBMCs.

This CDR3 comprises 14 residues. In germline, CDR1 is MNHEY, CDR2 SVGEGT. Deletions cut 5 bases from V and 3 bases from J, with 14 bases between. Authors' methods: Amplifying reference gene primers gave estimates of nucleated cell counts. Some clones are missing from TCRdb's copy, which holds only in-frame ones; the method was immunoSEQ multiplex PCR. V, J and clone size are taken as reported in that table, and D and trimming were inferred from the DNA itself. The sample lists under 150,000 clones, about 87% occurring once. The receptor was isolated from a human donor in a cohort sampled during active COVID-19. J is TRBJ2-7 and V is TRBV6-2 or TRBV6-3; D is possibly TRBD2 (5 bases). The sequencing sample was made of peripheral blood. CDR3 bases: TGTGCCAGCAGTACGGTCTCGGGGTTCTACGAGCAGTACTTC. It translates to CASSTVSGFYEQYF.